Here is one T cell receptor (beta chain) with its context. The clone's antigen remains unknown. Base qualities are not recorded, but no much larger clone differs from it by a single base. From a lookup of the germline V gene, CDR1 and CDR2 are SGHDN and FVKESK. The V and J ends are trimmed by 3 bases and 8 bases, leaving 23 bases between them. The CDR3 runs 17 residues from the cysteine to the phenylalanine. Only the CDR3 DNA is retained, 51 bases long and in frame from the first base. From the CD45RA-negative fraction, anti-CD45RO beads were used to select memory T cells as CD45RA-RO+ cells. To isolate the T cell subsets, Miltenyi superparamagnetic beads coated with subset-specific monoclonal antibodies were used. Every T cell population came from peripheral blood. Ficoll separation was used to obtain mononuclear cells from whole blood, after which anti-CD14 microbeads were used to deplete monocytes. Right after isolation, the cell populations were resuspended in RNAprotect reagent.

The sample comes from a study of relationships among human T cell subsets (dated by TCRdb to the early 2010s). Background for the entire study: The study sequenced eight distinct T cell populations from blood: pan T, CD8 cytotoxic, regulatory, Th1, Th2, naive plus transitional, activated and memory cells.

The library was obtained by multiplex PCR. Instrument used: 454 GS FLX. TCR alpha and beta CDR3 regions were amplified from mRNA by semiquantitative ARM-PCR. ARM-PCR used tagged nested gene-specific primers, after which communal superprimers carried out exponential amplification. Before the first-round PCR products went through the second amplification round, exonuclease was used to remove the nested primers. Sequencing of the amplicons was performed on the 454 platform, which allows millions of DNA fragments to be sequenced rapidly without cloning bias. A read was counted as effective if the read could be mapped to both V and J germline segments. Concerning the study's data processing: IRmap was used to assign reads to germline V, D and J segments, and IRmap relies on pyromap, a Smith-Waterman modification adapted to 454 sequencing errors. D-beta assignments were filtered with cutoffs set at the 99th percentile of alignment scores obtained from simulated random sequences. CDR3 was defined as the amino acids lying between the conserved V-segment Y[YFLI]C motif and the J-segment [FW]GXGT motif. Repertoire diversity was estimated with a compound Poisson process model previously applied to large-scale EST data. A procedure for detecting cross-contamination was applied so that sample contamination could be argued against as the origin of shared CDR3s. The public reads were run again by TCRdb, first through fastp at Q25 and then through MiXCR, and only productive beta chains were kept. Every entry covers one CDR3 protein and lists the most common genes and DNA from its rows. These V and J calls are TCRdb output, not the study's own analysis. The sample table lists several thousand distinct CDR3 sequences, 45% to 65% of them with a count of one. Around 5.3% of the sample comes from the top ten.

Broad study findings and their caveats: The bead-based sorting could not exclude a CD4+CD8+ double-positive population. Over 50% of CD8+ cytotoxic sequences belonged to clones with over 100 reads, whereas regulatory and Th2 subsets showed few such clones. Substantial CDR3 sharing among Th1, Th2 and regulatory T cells was interpreted as suggesting stochastic cell fate choices. No statistically significant differences in V, D and J usage, CDR3 length or N-nucleotide additions were observed among the seven subsets.

Recombination joined TRBV14 with TRBJ2-1, with TRBD1 as a weak D call on 9 bases. The source of this sequence is a man between 40 and 49 years old in good health. Sequences were obtained from memory T cells sorted from blood. The sample's cell subset or site label, in plain terms: CD45RA-RO+ memory T cells. CDR3 reads: CASSHNTGQGTRDEQFF. In nucleotides, the sequence is TGTGCCAGCAGCCACAACACCGGACAGGGGACTAGAGATGAGCAGTTCTTC.